These 32 T cell receptor beta chains came from one sample sequenced in a study of cytomegalovirus exposure and HLA in healthy donors. Primers for the PCR totalled 60 Vbeta and 13 Jbeta. Sequencing used immunoSEQ multiplex PCR; TCRdb keeps in-frame clones, though not all of them. The sample includes 150,000 to 200,000 clones, roughly 70% of them seen just once. The specimen sequenced was PBMCs. The source is a woman in her fifties or sixties in good health and CMV-seropositive.

The CDR3 reads CASSIGGGTDTQYF. The CDR3 nucleotides are TGTGCCAGTAGTATTGGCGGGGGGACAGATACGCAGTATTTT. This rearrangement joins TRBV19 to TRBJ2-3; 8 bases agree with TRBD2. The junction had 2 bases not matched to a gene; V was cut back by 3 bases and J by 3 bases. There are 14 residues in the CDR3. Germline V gene sequence: CDR1 LNHDA, CDR2 SQIVND (reference sequence). The whole variable domain, remainder taken from reference TRBV19 and TRBJ2-3, is DGGITQSPKYLFRKEGQNVTLSCEQNLNHDAMYWYRQDPGQGLRLIYYSQIVNDFQKGDIAEGYSVSREKKESFPLTVTSAQKNPTAFYLCASSIGGGTDTQYFGPGTRLTVL.

As DNA, the CDR3 is TGTGCCAGCACCTATTCTCGAGGTTTTACCCGTGGCTACACCTTC. Protein sequence: CASTYSRGFTRGYTF. The chain employs TRBV6-5 and TRBJ1-2; D not resolved. Trimming shortened V by 7 bases and J by 7 bases, and 22 bases separated the two germline ends. The length of the CDR3 is 15 residues. CDR1 is MNHEY, CDR2 SVGAGI, per germline.

The chain joins TRBV6-5 to TRBJ2-7; TRBD1 matches 12 bases. J lost 6 bases, V lost 3 bases, and 6 bases had no gene match. The germline V gene has CDR1 MNHEY and CDR2 SVGAGI. The CDR3 consists of 15 residues. The CDR3 is CASSYGGQGACEQYF. CDR3 DNA sequence: TGTGCCAGCAGTTATGGGGGACAGGGGGCATGCGAGCAGTACTTC.

This clone appeared a few times. The CDR3 loop reads CASSGSGGADNEQFF. The DNA for the CDR3 is TGTGCCAGCAGCGGTAGCGGGGGCGCGGACAATGAGCAGTTCTTC. The chain combines TRBV5-4 with TRBJ2-1; 9 nucleotides match TRBD2. Germline V gene data show CDR1 as SGHNT and CDR2 as YYREEE (reference sequence). CDR3 size: 15 residues. J lost 5 bases, V lost 4 bases, and 7 bases had no gene match.

The rearrangement joins TRBV18 to TRBJ2-7, with 9 bases aligning to TRBD1. CDR1 and CDR2 from the germline V gene are KGHSH and LQKENI. With V trimmed by 2 bases and J by 4 bases, 3 bases remained unmatched. CDR3 length: 14 amino acids. The CDR3 spells CASSPETGGYEQYF. DNA for the CDR3: TGTGCCAGCTCACCAGAGACAGGGGGATACGAGCAGTACTTC.

This chain joins TRBV4-1 and TRBJ2-2; D is unclear. Between the trimmed V and J ends, which lost 2 bases and 7 bases, there was a span of 11 bases. Per germline, CDR1 MGHRA and CDR2 YSYEKL. CDR3 length equals 14 residues. The CDR3 loop reads CASSQSGQFGELFF. The CDR3 nucleotides read TGCGCCAGCAGCCAAAGTGGCCAATTCGGGGAGCTGTTTTTT.

This clone was found once. The chain links TRBV10-3 to TRBJ2-3, with 8 nucleotides matching TRBD2. This CDR3 region has 12 residues. V lost 11 bases to trimming and J lost 6 bases; unmatched junction nucleotides: 7. Germline V gene lookup returns CDR1 ENHRY and CDR2 SYGVKD. CDR3 residues: CAVGGADDTQYF. Here the CDR3 DNA reads TGTGCCGTCGGGGGGGCTGACGATACGCAGTATTTT.

The rearrangement links TRBV5-6 to TRBJ1-3; maybe TRBD1 (5 bases). In germline, CDR1 is SGHDT, CDR2 YYEEEE. Trimming shortened V by 5 bases and J by 1 base, and 13 bases separated the two germline ends. The CDR3 loop spans 15 amino acids. The CDR3 loop reads CASSSQGSSGNTIYF. As DNA, the CDR3 is TGTGCCAGCAGTTCTCAGGGCTCTTCTGGAAACACCATATATTTT.

There are a few counts of this clone. The genes are TRBV18 and TRBJ1-4, with a weak D call TRBD1 (5 bases). Trimming pared 2 bases from V and 11 bases from J, leaving 15 bases between. This CDR3 comprises 14 residues. The germline CDR1 and CDR2 sequences are KGHSH and LQKENI. DNA of the CDR3: TGTGCCAGCTCACCAGGAGGGGAACGGGACAAACTGTTTTTT. It is translated as CASSPGGERDKLFF.

In DNA, the CDR3 is TGTGCCAGCAGTTTAGTCCCGGGACAGGGGGCCTACGAGCAGTACTTC. This sequence encodes CASSLVPGQGAYEQYF. This sequence joins TRBV28 and TRBJ2-7; 11 nucleotides match TRBD1. Germline assignment: CDR1 MDHEN and CDR2 SYDVKM. With V trimmed by 2 bases and J by 2 bases, 5 bases remained unmatched. The CDR3 loop spans 16 amino acids.

The genes are TRBV25-1 and TRBJ1-1, with 8 bases fitting TRBD1. The V and J ends lost 1 base and 2 bases, in that order; junction bases with no gene match: 6. This CDR3 region has 16 residues. Germline assignment: CDR1 MGHDK and CDR2 SYGVNS. In DNA, the CDR3 is TGTGCCAGCAGTGAATTTCAGACAGGGGTAAACACTGAAGCTTTCTTT. Residues: CASSEFQTGVNTEAFF.

About this clone: This same CDR3 is encoded by further DNA sequences in the sample. The chain recombines TRBV23-1 with TRBJ1-2; perhaps TRBD1 as D (6 bases). TRBV23-1 is an open reading frame whose function is uncertain. This CDR3 region has 13 residues. Trimming took 8 bases from V and 5 from J, leaving 15 bases between them. CDR3 in amino acids: CASGYRAPYGYTF. Here the CDR3 DNA reads TGCGCCAGCGGTTACAGGGCTCCATATGGCTACACCTTC.

Here the CDR3 DNA reads TGTGCCACCACGACAGAATATAGCAATCAGCCCCAGCATTTT. Amino acid sequence: CATTTEYSNQPQHF. The V gene is TRBV19, the J gene TRBJ1-5; tentatively, D is TRBD1 (5 bases). The ends were cut back, 10 bases at V and 0 bases at J, with 13 bases in the middle. Per germline, CDR1 LNHDA and CDR2 SQIVND (reference sequence). This CDR3 has 14 amino acids. Filled out from reference TRBV19 and TRBJ1-5, the complete variable domain reads DGGITQSPKYLFRKEGQNVTLSCEQNLNHDAMYWYRQDPGQGLRLIYYSQIVNDFQKGDIAEGYSVSREKKESFPLTVTSAQKNPTAFYLCATTTEYSNQPQHFGDGTRLSIL.

The genes are TRBV7-6 and TRBJ1-5; TRBD1 is a possible D gene (5 bases). CDR3 size: 13 residues. The germline V gene encodes CDR1 SGHVS and CDR2 FNYEAQ. Trimming removed 5 bases at V and 6 bases at J, with 11 bases between. The CDR3 coding sequence is TGTGCCAGCAGCCCTCAGCAGGGTCAGCCCCAGCATTTT. Translation: CASSPQQGQPQHF. The full variable domain, completed using reference TRBV7-6 and TRBJ1-5, is GAGVSQSPRYKVTKRGQDVALRCDPISGHVSLYWYRQALGQGPEFLTYFNYEAQQDKSGLPNDRFSAERPEGSISTLTIQRTEQRDSAMYRCASSPQQGQPQHFGDGTRLSIL.

This chain uses TRBV5-6 with TRBJ2-5; the D gene is possibly TRBD2 (6 bases). Per the germline V gene, CDR1 is SGHDT and CDR2 is YYEEEE. CDR3 length: 15 residues. V was trimmed by 2 bases and J by 5 bases, leaving 16 bases between them. The CDR3 loop is CASSFLGGDKETQYF. The CDR3 nucleotides are TGTGCCAGCAGCTTTCTTGGCGGGGATAAGGAGACCCAGTACTTC.

This chain connects TRBV5-5 to TRBJ1-6; a weak D match, TRBD1 (6 bases). V was shortened by 4 bases and J by 6 bases, with 14 bases between the two germline ends. CDR1 and CDR2 from the germline V gene are SGHKS and YYEKEE (reference sequence). The CDR3 is 15 residues long. Written as DNA, the CDR3 is TGTGCCAGCAGCATGCAGGGGTCCCCTAATTCACCCCTCCACTTT. It encodes CASSMQGSPNSPLHF.

This chain links TRBV5-1 with TRBJ2-3; TRBD2 aligns across 8 bases. The trim removed 0 bases at V and 2 bases at J, leaving 5 bases unmatched. The CDR3 extends over 16 amino acids. From germline, CDR1 is SGHRS and CDR2 YFSETQ. The CDR3 bases are TGCGCCAGCAGCTTGGGGGTAGCGGGGCACACAGATACGCAGTATTTT. It yields the protein CASSLGVAGHTDTQYF.

The rearrangement uses TRBV23-1 and TRBJ2-7; 7 nucleotides agree with TRBD1. TRBV23-1 is noted as an ORF with a role that remains uncertain. This CDR3 contains 13 residues. With V trimmed by 8 bases and J by 3 bases, 7 bases remained unmatched. The CDR3 reads CASLHRDSYEQYF. CDR3 coding DNA: TGCGCCAGCCTACACCGGGACAGCTACGAGCAGTACTTC.

J is TRBJ2-7 and V is TRBV18, with a weak D call TRBD1 (6 bases). The V and J ends lost 5 bases and 2 bases respectively, with 13 bases between them. The CDR3 runs to 14 residues. Germline lookup yields CDR1 KGHSH and CDR2 LQKENI. The CDR3 region is CASSSDRRPYEQYF. For the CDR3, the DNA is TGTGCCAGCTCAAGCGACAGGCGACCCTACGAGCAGTACTTC.

This sequence joins TRBV7-9 and TRBJ2-7; D not certain. CDR1 is SEHNR and CDR2 is FQNEAQ in the germline V gene (reference sequence). The CDR3 is 15 amino acids. V was pared by 7 bases and J by 0 bases, with 16 bases between. The CDR3 sequence: CASNVDGSSSYEQYF. DNA for the CDR3: TGTGCCAGCAACGTTGACGGGTCGAGCTCCTACGAGCAGTACTTC. Based on the CDR3 plus reference TRBV7-9 and TRBJ2-7, the full variable domain is DTGVSQNPRHKITKRGQNVTFRCDPISEHNRLYWYRQTLGQGPEFLTYFQNEAQLEKSRLLSDRFSAERPKGSFSTLEIQRTEQGDSAMYLCASNVDGSSSYEQYFGPGTRLTVT.

This chain connects TRBV5-5 to TRBJ1-1, with D possibly TRBD1 on 5 matching bases. CDR3 length: 14 amino acids. The germline V gene has CDR1 SGHKS and CDR2 YYEKEE (reference sequence). Trimming shortened V by 5 bases and J by 1 base, and 12 bases separated the two germline ends. The CDR3 nucleotides read TGTGCCAGCAGATATGACGACAGGAACACTGAAGCTTTCTTT. Translating gives CASRYDDRNTEAFF. Full variable domain (outside the CDR3, taken from reference TRBV5-5 and TRBJ1-1): DAGVTQSPTHLIKTRGQQVTLRCSPISGHKSVSWYQQVLGQGPQFIFQYYEKEERGRGNFPDRFSARQFPNYSSELNVNALLLGDSALYLCASRYDDRNTEAFFGQGTRLTVV.

The rearrangement joins TRBV5-1 to TRBJ1-2, with D perhaps TRBD1 (6 bases). Trimming removed 0 bases from V and 2 bases from J, with 17 bases in between. Germline CDR1 and CDR2: SGHRS and YFSETQ. The CDR3 has 17 residues. The chain's CDR3 is CASSLEIARGINYGYTF. The CDR3 nucleotides are TGCGCCAGCAGCTTGGAAATTGCCAGGGGTATCAACTATGGCTACACCTTC.

This chain connects TRBV5-1 to TRBJ2-2; D unclear. Trimming took 4 bases from V and 4 from J, leaving 11 bases between them. The germline gives CDR1 SGHRS, CDR2 YFSETQ. The CDR3 is 14 residues long. The CDR3 sequence is CASSLIPGTGELFF. The CDR3 DNA follows: TGCGCCAGCAGCCTCATTCCCGGCACCGGGGAGCTGTTTTTT.

This rearrangement joins TRBV7-9 to TRBJ1-4, with a weak D call TRBD1 (5 bases). This CDR3 is 14 amino acids long. Germline lookup yields CDR1 SEHNR and CDR2 FQNEAQ (reference sequence). The V end lost 3 bases, the J end lost 4 bases, and 9 bases lay between the germline ends. CDR3 protein: CASSLGQLNEKLFF. DNA of the CDR3: TGTGCCAGCAGCTTGGGGCAGCTTAATGAAAAACTGTTTTTT.

This clone has only one observation. The rearrangement uses TRBV2 and TRBJ1-5, with 8 bases lining up with TRBD1. J gave up 1 base and V 5 bases, and 7 bases lay outside the gene matches. This CDR3 spans 16 amino acids. Germline loops: CDR1 SNHLY, CDR2 FYNNEI. The CDR3 loop reads CASSLTRTGSNQPQHF. CDR3 in DNA: TGTGCCAGCAGTCTGACTAGGACAGGGAGCAATCAGCCCCAGCATTTT.

V usage is TRBV5-4 and J usage is TRBJ2-2; a weak D match, TRBD1 (6 bases). The CDR3 spans 15 residues. Trimming cost V 4 bases and J 1 base, with 11 bases left between them. Germline CDR1 and CDR2: SGHNT and YYREEE (reference sequence). CDR3 coding DNA: TGTGCCAGCAGCACCCGACAGGTGAACACCGGGGAGCTGTTTTTT. Its protein product is CASSTRQVNTGELFF.

The rearrangement uses TRBV2 and TRBJ2-1; 8 bases match TRBD2. Looked up from germline, CDR1 is SNHLY and CDR2 is FYNNEI. The CDR3 covers 15 residues. V gave up 11 bases and J gave up 4 bases; unmatched junction bases: 13. The CDR3 DNA reads TGTGCCTCGCCTAACCCCGGGGGGGCGTACAATGAGCAGTTCTTC. This gives the protein CASPNPGGAYNEQFF.

The V gene is TRBV25-1, the J gene TRBJ2-3, with 11 bases matching TRBD2. J gave up 4 bases and V 2 bases, and 5 bases lay outside the gene matches. CDR1 is MGHDK, CDR2 SYGVNS, per germline. This CDR3 contains 16 residues. DNA of the CDR3: TGTGCCAGCAGTGAAGGACTAGCGGGCAGGGCAGATACGCAGTATTTT. Protein sequence: CASSEGLAGRADTQYF. The entire variable domain, with the rest obtained from reference TRBV25-1 and TRBJ2-3, is as follows: EADIYQTPRYLVIGTGKKITLECSQTMGHDKMYWYQQDPGMELHLIHYSYGVNSTEKGDLSSESTVSRIRTEHFPLTLESARPSHTSQYLCASSEGLAGRADTQYFGPGTRLTVL.

This clone showed up just a few times. The chain recombines TRBV4-1 with TRBJ2-2; the D is unclear. The CDR3 totals 14 residues. The ends were cut back, 1 base at V and 2 bases at J, with 5 bases in the middle. Germline assignment: CDR1 MGHRA and CDR2 YSYEKL. The CDR3 nucleotides read TGCGCCAGCAGCCAAGTCAGAAACACCGGGGAGCTGTTTTTT. As protein: CASSQVRNTGELFF.

This chain links TRBV13 with TRBJ2-7; no firm D call. Germline V gives CDR1 PRHDT, CDR2 FYEKMQ (reference sequence). CDR3 length equals 14 residues. Trimming took off 0 bases at V and 6 bases at J, with 12 bases between the two ends. The CDR3 loop is CASSLGGQAIEQYF. CDR3 bases: TGTGCCAGCAGCTTAGGGGGCCAGGCCATCGAGCAGTACTTC.

CDR3 sequence reads: CASSFGDRDGYTF. The CDR3 region has the DNA TGTGCCAGCAGCTTCGGAGACAGGGATGGCTACACCTTC. The J gene is TRBJ1-2, the V gene TRBV7-9; 7 positions agree with TRBD1. Germline V gives CDR1 SEHNR, CDR2 FQNEAQ (reference sequence). This CDR3 spans 13 amino acids. The junction had 4 bases not matched to a gene; V was cut back by 3 bases and J by 6 bases.

V usage is TRBV6-1 and J usage is TRBJ2-3, with a tentative D call TRBD2 (5 bases). Germline V gene lookup returns CDR1 MNHNS and CDR2 SASEGT. Trimming pared 5 bases from V and 0 bases from J, leaving 12 bases between. The CDR3 is 15 amino acids. CDR3 residues: CASSQKRVSTDTQYF. The CDR3 bases are TGTGCCAGCAGTCAGAAGAGGGTTAGCACAGATACGCAGTATTTT.